This T cell receptor (beta chain) is from a study of blood T cell repertoires in COVID-19 (dated by TCRdb to the early 2020s). A note on the overall study: The collaborator samples originated in the United States, Italy and Spain and spanned the acute and convalescent phases of COVID-19. Nearly every sample came with metadata listing a de-identified subject ID, COVID-19 status, age in years and sex. HLA class I and class II types, where available, came from metadata supplied by the sample provider rather than from assay-based typing. Samples came from the ongoing ImmuneRACE study (first 160 participants) plus 1,254 subjects from 6 global collaborators. A freely available public database, intended as a resource for researchers studying the immune response to SARS-CoV-2, is where the repertoires were released. The prospective study material was composed of cDNA or gDNA derived from T cells, B-cell-depleted T cells, or PBMCs. The dataset comprised deeply sampled blood TCRbeta repertoires from subjects exposed to, actively infected with, or recovered from COVID-19. Beyond this particular receptor, the publication reports: The amount of clinical and demographic metadata varied by source and participant and was provided uncurated.

A word on this clone: Which antigen it targets is not known. No qualities accompany the bases; no much larger clone lies one base away.

TCRbeta CDR3 regions were amplified from genomic DNA using the immunoSEQ Assay, a bias-controlled multiplex PCR. On the authors' methods: The number of nucleated cells in each sample was estimated by amplification of reference gene primers within the assay. To quantify the absolute abundance of each unique TCRbeta CDR3 rearrangement, sequence reads were collapsed and filtered. For each sample, productive Simpson clonality was calculated as the square root of Simpson's diversity index across productive rearrangements. The source is immuneACCESS, and TCRdb retained only in-frame sequences with V and J called. Part of the clones is not carried over; for the studies checked, unresolved V genes explain less than half of this, and the remainder is unexplained. The D gene and trimming were derived from the DNA, and the V and J assignments and clone size from that table. This sample is represented by fewer than 250,000 clones; around 85% of them were singletons. The top ten constitute around 4% of the sample.

Enrolling through a virtual design, the prospective study's participants ranged in age from roughly 18 to 89 years and lived across 24 United States geographic areas. Cohort assignment in the prospective study relied on participant-reported clinical history from a screening survey and a study questionnaire. Mobile phlebotomists in the prospective study collected whole blood, serum and a nasopharyngeal or oropharyngeal swab from every participant. Participants in the prospective study had the option to provide additional blood draws and questionnaires over a 2-month period. Prospective study blood samples were shipped either frozen or at room temperature before DNA extraction. Sequenced sample: PBMCs or T cells enriched from blood (not recorded which). This clonotype was obtained from a middle-aged woman with acute COVID-19.

The DNA sequence is TGTGCCAGCGGGAGGCGGGACAGCAACGGAGCTTTCTTT. This translates into CASGRRDSNGAFF. The chain joins TRBV12-3 or TRBV12-4 to TRBJ1-1; TRBD1 agrees with 7 junctional bases. Including cysteine and phenylalanine, the CDR3 has 13 amino acids. The DNA shown is the 39-base CDR3, in frame from base 1. V ends up 8 bases short and J 10 bases short, with an unmatched junction base count of 13.